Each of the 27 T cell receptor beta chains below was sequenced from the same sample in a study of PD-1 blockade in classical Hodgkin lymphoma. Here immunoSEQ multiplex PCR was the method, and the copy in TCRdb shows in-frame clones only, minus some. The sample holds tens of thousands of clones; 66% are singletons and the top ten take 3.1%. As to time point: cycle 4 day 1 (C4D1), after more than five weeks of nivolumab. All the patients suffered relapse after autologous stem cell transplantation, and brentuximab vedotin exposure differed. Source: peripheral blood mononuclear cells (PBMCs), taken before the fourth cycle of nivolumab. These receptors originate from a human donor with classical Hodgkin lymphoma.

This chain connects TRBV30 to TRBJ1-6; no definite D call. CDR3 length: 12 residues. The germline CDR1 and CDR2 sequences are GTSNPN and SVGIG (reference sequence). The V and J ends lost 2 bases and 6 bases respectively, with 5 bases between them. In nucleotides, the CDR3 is TGTGCCTGGAGTTCAAGTAATTCACCCCTCCACTTT. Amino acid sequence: CAWSSSNSPLHF.

CDR3 DNA: TGTGCCAGCAGTGCCGACGCATACCTGAACACCGGGGAGCTGTTTTTT. Residues: CASSADAYLNTGELFF. J is TRBJ2-2 and V is TRBV2; D gene unclear. The CDR3 has 16 residues. Between the trimmed V and J ends, which lost 4 bases and 1 base, there was a span of 13 bases. CDR1 is SNHLY, CDR2 FYNNEI, per germline.

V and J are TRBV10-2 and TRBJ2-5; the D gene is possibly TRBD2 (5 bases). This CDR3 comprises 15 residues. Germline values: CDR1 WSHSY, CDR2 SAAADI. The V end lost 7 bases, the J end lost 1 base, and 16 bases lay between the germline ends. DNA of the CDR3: TGCGCCAGCAAACCCGGGAACTCCCTCCAAGAGACCCAGTACTTC. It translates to CASKPGNSLQETQYF.

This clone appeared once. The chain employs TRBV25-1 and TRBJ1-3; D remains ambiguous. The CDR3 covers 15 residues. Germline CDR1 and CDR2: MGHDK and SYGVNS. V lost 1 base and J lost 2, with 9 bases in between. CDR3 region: CASSESAHAGNTIYF. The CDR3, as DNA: TGTGCCAGCAGTGAATCCGCCCATGCTGGAAACACCATATATTTT.

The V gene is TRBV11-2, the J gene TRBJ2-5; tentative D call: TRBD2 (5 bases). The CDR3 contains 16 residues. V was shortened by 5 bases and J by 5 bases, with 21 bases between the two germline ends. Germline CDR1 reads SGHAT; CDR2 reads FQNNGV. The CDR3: CASSPPTSFSGETQYF. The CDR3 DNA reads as TGTGCCAGCAGCCCTCCGACGTCCTTTTCGGGGGAGACCCAGTACTTC.

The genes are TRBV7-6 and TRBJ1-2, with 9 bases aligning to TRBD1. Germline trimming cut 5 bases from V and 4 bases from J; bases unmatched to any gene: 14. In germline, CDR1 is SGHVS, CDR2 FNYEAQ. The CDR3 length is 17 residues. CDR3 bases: TGTGCCAGCAGCCCGGGAGCCACAGGGGGCGGCGGCTATGGCTACACCTTC. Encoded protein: CASSPGATGGGGYGYTF.

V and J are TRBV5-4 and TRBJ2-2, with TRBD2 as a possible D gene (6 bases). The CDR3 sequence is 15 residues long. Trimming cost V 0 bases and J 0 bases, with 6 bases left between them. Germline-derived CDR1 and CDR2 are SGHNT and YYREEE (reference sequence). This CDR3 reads CASSLGGANTGELFF. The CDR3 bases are TGTGCCAGCAGCTTGGGGGGGGCGAACACCGGGGAGCTGTTTTTT.

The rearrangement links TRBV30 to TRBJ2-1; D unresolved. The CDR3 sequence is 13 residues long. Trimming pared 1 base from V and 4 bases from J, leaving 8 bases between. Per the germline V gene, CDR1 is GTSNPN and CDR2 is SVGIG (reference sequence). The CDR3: CAWSEQFYNEQFF. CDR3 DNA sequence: TGTGCCTGGAGTGAACAGTTTTACAATGAGCAGTTCTTC.

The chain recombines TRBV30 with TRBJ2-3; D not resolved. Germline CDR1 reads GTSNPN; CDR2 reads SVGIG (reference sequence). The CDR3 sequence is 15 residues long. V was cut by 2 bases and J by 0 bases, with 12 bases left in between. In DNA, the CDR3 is TGTGCCTGGAGTCTCCGCGGCCGAAGCACAGATACGCAGTATTTT. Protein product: CAWSLRGRSTDTQYF.

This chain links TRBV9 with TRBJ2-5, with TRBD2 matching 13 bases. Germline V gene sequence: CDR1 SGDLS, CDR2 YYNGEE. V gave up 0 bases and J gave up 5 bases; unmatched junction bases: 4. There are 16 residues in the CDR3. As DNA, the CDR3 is TGTGCCAGCAGCGTAGGACTAGCGGGAGGTTGGGAGACCCAGTACTTC. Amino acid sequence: CASSVGLAGGWETQYF.

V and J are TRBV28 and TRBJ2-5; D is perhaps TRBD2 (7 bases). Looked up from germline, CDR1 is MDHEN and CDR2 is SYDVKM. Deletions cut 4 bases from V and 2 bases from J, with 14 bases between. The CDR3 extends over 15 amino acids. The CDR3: CASSSPGGKQETQYF. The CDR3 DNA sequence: TGTGCCAGCAGTTCCCCGGGGGGCAAACAAGAGACCCAGTACTTC.

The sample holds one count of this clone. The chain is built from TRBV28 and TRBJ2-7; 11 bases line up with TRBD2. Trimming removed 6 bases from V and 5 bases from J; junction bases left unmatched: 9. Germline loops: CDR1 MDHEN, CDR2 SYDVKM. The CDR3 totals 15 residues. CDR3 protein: CASRNTLAGGDEQYF. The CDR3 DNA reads TGTGCCAGCAGAAACACCCTAGCGGGAGGCGACGAGCAGTACTTC.

The CDR3 sequence is CASSGVGGRGSNQPQHF. The CDR3 region has the DNA TGTGCCAGCAGTGGGGTTGGGGGACGAGGGAGCAATCAGCCCCAGCATTTT. V usage is TRBV6-1 and J usage is TRBJ1-5; tentative D call: TRBD1 (5 bases). Germline V gene sequence: CDR1 MNHNS, CDR2 SASEGT. CDR3 length: 17 residues. V lost 4 bases to trimming and J lost 1 base, with 17 bases between them.

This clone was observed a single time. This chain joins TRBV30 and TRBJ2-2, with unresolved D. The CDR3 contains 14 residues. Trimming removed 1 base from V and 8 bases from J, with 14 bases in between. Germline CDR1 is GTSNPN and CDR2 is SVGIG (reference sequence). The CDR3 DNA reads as TGTGCCTGGAGTGAAGGACCCTCGGTGGGGGAGCTGTTTTTT. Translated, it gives CAWSEGPSVGELFF.

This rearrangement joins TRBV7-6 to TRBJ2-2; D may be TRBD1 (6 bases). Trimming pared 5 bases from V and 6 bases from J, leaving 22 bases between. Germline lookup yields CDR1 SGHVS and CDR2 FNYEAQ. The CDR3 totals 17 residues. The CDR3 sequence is CASSPGRGQGWPGELFF. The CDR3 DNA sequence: TGTGCCAGCAGCCCAGGCCGCGGGCAGGGGTGGCCCGGGGAGCTGTTTTTT.

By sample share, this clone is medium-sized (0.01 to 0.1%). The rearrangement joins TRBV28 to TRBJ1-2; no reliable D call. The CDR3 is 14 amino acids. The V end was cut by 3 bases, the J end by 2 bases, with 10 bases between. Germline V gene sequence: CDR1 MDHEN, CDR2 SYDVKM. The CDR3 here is CASSFSRTNYGYTF. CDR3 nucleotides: TGTGCCAGCAGTTTCTCCAGGACGAACTATGGCTACACCTTC.

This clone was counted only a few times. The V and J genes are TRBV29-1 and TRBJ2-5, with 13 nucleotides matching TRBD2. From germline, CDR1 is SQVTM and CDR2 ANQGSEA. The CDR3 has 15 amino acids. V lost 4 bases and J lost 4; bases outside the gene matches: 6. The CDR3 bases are TGCAGCGTTGGAGGGACTAGCGGGACCCTAGAGACCCAGTACTTC. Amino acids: CSVGGTSGTLETQYF.

The CDR3 protein is CSVAAGVQLEAFF. CDR3 nucleotides: TGCAGCGTTGCCGCGGGGGTGCAGCTTGAAGCTTTCTTT. V and J are TRBV29-1 and TRBJ1-1; D is possibly TRBD1 (5 bases). Germline V gene sequence: CDR1 SQVTM, CDR2 ANQGSEA. Trimming stripped 4 bases from V and 7 bases from J, with 16 bases between. This CDR3 is 13 amino acids long.

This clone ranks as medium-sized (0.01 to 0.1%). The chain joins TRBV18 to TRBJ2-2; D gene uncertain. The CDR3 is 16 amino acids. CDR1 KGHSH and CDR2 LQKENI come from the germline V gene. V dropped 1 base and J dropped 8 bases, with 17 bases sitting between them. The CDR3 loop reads CASSPQGRTGLGELFF. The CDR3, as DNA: TGTGCCAGCTCACCACAGGGTAGGACCGGCTTAGGGGAGCTGTTTTTT.

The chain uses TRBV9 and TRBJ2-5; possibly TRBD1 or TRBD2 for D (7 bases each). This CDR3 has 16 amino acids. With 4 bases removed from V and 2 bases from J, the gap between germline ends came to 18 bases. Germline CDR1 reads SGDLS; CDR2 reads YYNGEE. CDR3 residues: CASSPLGGGWQETQYF. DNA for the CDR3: TGTGCCAGCAGCCCCCTGGGAGGGGGCTGGCAAGAGACCCAGTACTTC.

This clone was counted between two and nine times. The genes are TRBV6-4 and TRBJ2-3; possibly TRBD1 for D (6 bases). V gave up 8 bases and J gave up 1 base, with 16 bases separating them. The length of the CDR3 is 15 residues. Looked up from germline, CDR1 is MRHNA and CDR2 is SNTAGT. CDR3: CASHGQPYRTDTQYF. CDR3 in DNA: TGTGCCAGCCACGGACAGCCGTACCGCACAGATACGCAGTATTTT.

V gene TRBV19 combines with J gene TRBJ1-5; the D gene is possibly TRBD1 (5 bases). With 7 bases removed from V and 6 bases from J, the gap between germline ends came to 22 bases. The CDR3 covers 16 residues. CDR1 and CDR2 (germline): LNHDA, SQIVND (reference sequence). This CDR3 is CASTRTTGSIGQPQHF. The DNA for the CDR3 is TGTGCCAGTACGAGGACAACGGGCTCTATTGGTCAGCCCCAGCATTTT.

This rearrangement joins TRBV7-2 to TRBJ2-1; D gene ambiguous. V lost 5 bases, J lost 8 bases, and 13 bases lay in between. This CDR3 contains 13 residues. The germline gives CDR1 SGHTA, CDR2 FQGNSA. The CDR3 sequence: CASSRTSAYEQFF. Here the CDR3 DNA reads TGTGCCAGCAGCCGGACCAGTGCTTATGAGCAGTTCTTC.

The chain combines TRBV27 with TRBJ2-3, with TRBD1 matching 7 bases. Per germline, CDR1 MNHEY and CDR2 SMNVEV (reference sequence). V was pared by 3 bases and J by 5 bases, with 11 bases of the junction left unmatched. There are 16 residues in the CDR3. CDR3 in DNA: TGTGCCAGCAGTTTGAGATCAGGGGGAATCAAAGATACGCAGTATTTT. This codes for CASSLRSGGIKDTQYF.

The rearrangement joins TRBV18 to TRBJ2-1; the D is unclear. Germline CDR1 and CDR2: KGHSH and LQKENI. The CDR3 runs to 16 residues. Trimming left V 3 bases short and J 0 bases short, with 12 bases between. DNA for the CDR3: TGTGCCAGCTCACCGGTTGGAACCTCCTCCTACAATGAGCAGTTCTTC. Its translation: CASSPVGTSSYNEQFF.

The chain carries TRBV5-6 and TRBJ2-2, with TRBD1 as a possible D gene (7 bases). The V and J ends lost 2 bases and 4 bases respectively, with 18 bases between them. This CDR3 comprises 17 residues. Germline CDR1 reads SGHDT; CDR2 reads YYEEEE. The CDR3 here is CASSLLGGGGRTGELFF. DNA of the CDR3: TGTGCCAGCAGCTTACTTGGTGGAGGGGGCCGCACCGGGGAGCTGTTTTTT.

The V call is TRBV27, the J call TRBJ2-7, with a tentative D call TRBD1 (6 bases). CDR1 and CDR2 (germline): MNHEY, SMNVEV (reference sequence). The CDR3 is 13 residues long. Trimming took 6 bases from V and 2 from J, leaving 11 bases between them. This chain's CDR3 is CASRKQGTYEQYF. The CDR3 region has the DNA TGTGCCAGCAGAAAACAGGGTACCTACGAGCAGTACTTC.